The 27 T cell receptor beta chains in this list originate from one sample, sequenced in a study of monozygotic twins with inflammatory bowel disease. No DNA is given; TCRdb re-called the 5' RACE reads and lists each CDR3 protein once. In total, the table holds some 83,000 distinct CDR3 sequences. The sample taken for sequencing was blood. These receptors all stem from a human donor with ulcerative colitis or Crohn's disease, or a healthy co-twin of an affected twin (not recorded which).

The CDR3 loop is CSAREREHTYEQYF. V gene TRBV20-1 combines with J gene TRBJ2-7; checking the TCRdb D call of TRBD2 is not possible without DNA. Per germline, CDR1 DFQATT and CDR2 SNEGSKA (reference sequence). The CDR3 is made up of 14 amino acids.

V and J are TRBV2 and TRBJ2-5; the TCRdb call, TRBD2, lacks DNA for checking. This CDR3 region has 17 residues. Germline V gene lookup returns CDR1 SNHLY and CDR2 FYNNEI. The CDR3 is CASSGGLAGGTQETQYF.

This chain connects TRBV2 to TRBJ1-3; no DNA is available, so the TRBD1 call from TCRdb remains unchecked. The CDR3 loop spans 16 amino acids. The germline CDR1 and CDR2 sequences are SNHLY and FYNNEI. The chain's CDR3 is CASSALRGISGNTIYF.

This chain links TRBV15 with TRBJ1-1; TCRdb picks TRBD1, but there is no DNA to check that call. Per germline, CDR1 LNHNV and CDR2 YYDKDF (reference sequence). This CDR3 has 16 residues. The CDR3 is CATSRGFGQMNTEAFF.

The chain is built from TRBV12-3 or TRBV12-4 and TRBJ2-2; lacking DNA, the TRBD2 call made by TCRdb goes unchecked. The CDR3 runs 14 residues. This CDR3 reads CASSPGLNTGELFF.

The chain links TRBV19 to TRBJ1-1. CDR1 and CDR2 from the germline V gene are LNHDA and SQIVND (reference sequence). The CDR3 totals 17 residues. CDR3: CASSEGQRGDLRTEAFF. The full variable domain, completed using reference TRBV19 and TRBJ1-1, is DGGITQSPKYLFRKEGQNVTLSCEQNLNHDAMYWYRQDPGQGLRLIYYSQIVNDFQKGDIAEGYSVSREKKESFPLTVTSAQKNPTAFYLCASSEGQRGDLRTEAFFGQGTRLTVV.

CDR3 sequence: CASSYGGGGGYTF. The chain recombines TRBV6-5 with TRBJ1-2. This CDR3 has 13 amino acids. CDR1 and CDR2 from the germline V gene are MNHEY and SVGAGI.

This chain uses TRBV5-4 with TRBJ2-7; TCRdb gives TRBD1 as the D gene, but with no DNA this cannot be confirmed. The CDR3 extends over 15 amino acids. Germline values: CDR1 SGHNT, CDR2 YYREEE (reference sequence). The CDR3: CASSSVGGAYYEQYF.

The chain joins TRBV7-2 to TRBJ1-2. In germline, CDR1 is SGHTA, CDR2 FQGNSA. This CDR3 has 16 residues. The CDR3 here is CASSLVSTESNYGYTF.

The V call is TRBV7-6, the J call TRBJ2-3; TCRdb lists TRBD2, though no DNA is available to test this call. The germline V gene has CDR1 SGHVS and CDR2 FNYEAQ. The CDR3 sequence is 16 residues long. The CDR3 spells CASSPEVAGRTDTQYF.

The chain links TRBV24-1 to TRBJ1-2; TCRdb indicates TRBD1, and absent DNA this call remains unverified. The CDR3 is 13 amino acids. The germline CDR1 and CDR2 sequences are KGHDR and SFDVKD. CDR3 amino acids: CATSDQGFYGYTF.

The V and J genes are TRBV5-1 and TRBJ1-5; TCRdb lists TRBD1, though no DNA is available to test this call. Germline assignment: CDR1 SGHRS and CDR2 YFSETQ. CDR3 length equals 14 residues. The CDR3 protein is CASSPSGGGQPQHF.

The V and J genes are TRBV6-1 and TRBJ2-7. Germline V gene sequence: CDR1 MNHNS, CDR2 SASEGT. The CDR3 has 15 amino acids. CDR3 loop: CASSGRQELTYEQYF.

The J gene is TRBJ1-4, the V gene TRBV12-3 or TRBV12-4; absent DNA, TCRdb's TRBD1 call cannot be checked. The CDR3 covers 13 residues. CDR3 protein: CASSSFQGEKLFF.

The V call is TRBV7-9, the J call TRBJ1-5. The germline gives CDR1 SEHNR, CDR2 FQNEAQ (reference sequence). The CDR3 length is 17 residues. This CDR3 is CASSLAGSGDSNQPQHF.

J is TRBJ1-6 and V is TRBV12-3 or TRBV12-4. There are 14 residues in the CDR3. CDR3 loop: CASAQNLGYSPLHF.

The CDR3 loop reads CASSAGENTEAFF. This chain connects TRBV18 to TRBJ1-1; without DNA, the TCRdb call of TRBD1 cannot be checked. Looked up from germline, CDR1 is KGHSH and CDR2 is LQKENI. The CDR3 is 13 amino acids.

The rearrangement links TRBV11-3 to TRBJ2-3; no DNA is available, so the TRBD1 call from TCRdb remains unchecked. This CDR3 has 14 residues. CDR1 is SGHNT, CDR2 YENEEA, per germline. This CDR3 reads CASSQGLAPDTQYF. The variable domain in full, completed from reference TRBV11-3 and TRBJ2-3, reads EAGVVQSPRYKIIEKKQPVAFWCNPISGHNTLYWYLQNLGQGPELLIRYENEEAVDDSQLPKDRFSAERLKGVDSTLKIQPAELGDSAVYLCASSQGLAPDTQYFGPGTRLTVL.

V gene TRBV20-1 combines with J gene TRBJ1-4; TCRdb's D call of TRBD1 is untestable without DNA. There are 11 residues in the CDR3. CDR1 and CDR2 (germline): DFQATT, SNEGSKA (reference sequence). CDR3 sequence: CSAKDSEKLFF.

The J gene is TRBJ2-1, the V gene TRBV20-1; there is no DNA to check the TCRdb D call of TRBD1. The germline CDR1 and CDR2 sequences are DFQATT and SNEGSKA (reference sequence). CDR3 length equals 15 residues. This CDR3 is CSARDLRGGWNEQFF.

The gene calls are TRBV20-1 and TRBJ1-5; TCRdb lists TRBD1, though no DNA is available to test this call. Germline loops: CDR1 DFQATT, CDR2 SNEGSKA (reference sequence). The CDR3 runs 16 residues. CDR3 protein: CSATKAGQRTNQPQHF.

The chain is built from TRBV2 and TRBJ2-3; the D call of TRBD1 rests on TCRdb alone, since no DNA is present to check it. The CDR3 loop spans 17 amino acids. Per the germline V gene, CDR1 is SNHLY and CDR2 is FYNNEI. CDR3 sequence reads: CASSSPPGGGITDTQYF.

The CDR3 spells CASSPEVGSYNEQFF. The rearrangement joins TRBV13 to TRBJ2-1. The germline CDR1 and CDR2 sequences are PRHDT and FYEKMQ (reference sequence). CDR3 size: 15 residues.

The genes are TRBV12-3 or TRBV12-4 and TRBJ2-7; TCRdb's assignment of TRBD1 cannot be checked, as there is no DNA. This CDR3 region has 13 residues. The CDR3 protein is CASSLGGGLEQYF.

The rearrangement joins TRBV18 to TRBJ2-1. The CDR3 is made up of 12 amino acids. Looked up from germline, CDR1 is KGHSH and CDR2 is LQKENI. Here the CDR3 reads CASSPPGNEQFF.

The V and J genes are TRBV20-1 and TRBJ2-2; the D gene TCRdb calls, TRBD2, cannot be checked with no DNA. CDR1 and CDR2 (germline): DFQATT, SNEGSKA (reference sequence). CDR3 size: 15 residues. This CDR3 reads CSAPRLAGETGELFF.

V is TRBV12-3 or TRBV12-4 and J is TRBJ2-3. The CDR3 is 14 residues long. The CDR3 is CASSFGLDTDTQYF.